Below, 10 T cell receptor beta chains from the same sample are listed, as sequenced in a study of post-analysis software for immune sequencing data. Broader study findings: Among four to six TRBV segments more frequent in patients than controls were TRBV5-6, TRBV5-1 and TRBV20-1.

Each TCR beta cDNA library carried unique molecular identifiers. TCRdb reprocessed the PCR reads via MiXCR and lists one record per CDR3 protein. The data show about 460,000 distinct CDR3 sequences, around 40% seen once. These receptors have no known antigen. The sequenced sample consisted of blood. The receptor set was obtained from a girl between 10 and 17 years old with multiple sclerosis.

The rearrangement uses TRBV24-1 and TRBJ2-5; TRBD2 might be the D (6 bases). CDR1 is KGHDR and CDR2 is SFDVKD in the germline V gene. Trimming pared 3 bases from V and 0 bases from J, leaving 7 bases between. CDR3 size: 14 residues. DNA for the CDR3: TGTGCCACCAGTGATGGGGGGTACCAAGAGACCCAGTACTTC. Protein sequence: CATSDGGYQETQYF.

About this clonotype: Mismatch with germline at one junction end may stem from a read error. The chain recombines TRBV7-3 with TRBJ2-1; TRBD2 agrees at 9 bases. The CDR3 sequence is 15 residues long. CDR1 and CDR2 from the germline V gene are SGHTA and FQGTGA. CDR3 nucleotides: TGTGCCAGCAGCTTTAGTAGCGGGAGAAACAATGAGCCGTTCTTC. It translates to CASSFSSGRNNEPFF.

This clonotype was seen more than once but under ten times. The rearrangement uses TRBV6-5 and TRBJ1-1; 10 positions agree with TRBD1. The trim removed 5 bases at V and 0 bases at J, leaving 6 bases unmatched. This CDR3 spans 16 amino acids. Germline loops: CDR1 MNHEY, CDR2 SVGAGI. As DNA, the CDR3 is TGTGCCAGCAGTCGCGGACAGGGGGTAGTGAACACTGAAGCTTTCTTT. It encodes CASSRGQGVVNTEAFF.

CDR3 DNA: TGTGCCAGCAGTACTAACCTTCAAGGGGCGTACGGAGAGACCCAGTTCTTC. It translates to CASSTNLQGAYGETQFF. The V call is TRBV5-4, the J call TRBJ2-5, with D possibly TRBD1 on 5 matching bases. TRBJ2-1 matches the DNA end more closely, so the J call is doubtful. The germline V gene encodes CDR1 SGHNT and CDR2 YYREEE (reference sequence). The CDR3 loop spans 17 amino acids.

The chain recombines TRBV29-1 with TRBJ1-1; 9 positions match TRBD1. Germline loops: CDR1 SQVTM, CDR2 ANQGSEA. This CDR3 is 13 amino acids long. J was trimmed by 2 bases and V by 7 bases; bases with no gene match: 5. The CDR3 is CSGVGQGNTEAFF. CDR3 in DNA: TGCAGCGGCGTGGGACAGGGTAACACTGAAGCTTTCTTT.

This sequence joins TRBV29-1 and TRBJ2-3; no reliable D call. Germline loops: CDR1 SQVTM, CDR2 ANQGSEA. The V end was cut by 6 bases, the J end by 2 bases, with 12 bases between. This CDR3 contains 13 residues. This chain's CDR3 is CSVLSFYTDTQYF. As DNA, the CDR3 is TGCAGCGTCCTGAGCTTCTACACAGATACGCAGTATTTT.

This chain links TRBV7-2 with TRBJ2-1; no clear D gene. Trimming left V 5 bases short and J 6 bases short, with 5 bases between. The CDR3 sequence is 11 residues long. Germline V gene sequence: CDR1 SGHTA, CDR2 FQGNSA. In nucleotides, the CDR3 is TGTGCCAGCAGCCGGTTCAATGAGCAGTTCTTC. It is translated as CASSRFNEQFF. The full variable domain, with the rest looked up from reference TRBV7-2 and TRBJ2-1, is GAGVSQSPSNKVTEKGKDVELRCDPISGHTALYWYRQSLGQGLEFLIYFQGNSAPDKSGLPSDRFSAERTGGSVSTLTIQRTQQEDSAVYLCASSRFNEQFFGPGTRLTVL.

This clonotype was counted a few times. The chain is built from TRBV12-3 or TRBV12-4 and TRBJ2-5; TRBD1 aligns across 10 bases. Trimming at V came to 6 bases and at J to 3 bases, leaving 1 base not matched to a gene. This CDR3 comprises 13 residues. CDR3 sequence (DNA): TGTGCCAGCAGAGGGACAGGGGAAGAGACCCAGTACTTC. Translation gives CASRGTGEETQYF.

The gene calls are TRBV28 and TRBJ2-7, with 10 positions matching TRBD2. The J call is uncertain, as TRBJ2-5 better fits the DNA end. CDR3 length equals 14 residues. Germline V CDR1 and CDR2: MDHEN, SYDVKM. In DNA form, the CDR3 reads TGTGCCAGCAGCTGGGGACTAGCGAGAGAGACCCAGTACTTC. Amino acids: CASSWGLARETQYF.

V is TRBV29-1 and J is TRBJ1-4, with TRBD1 identical over 11 bases. After removal of 1 base from V and 7 bases from J, the junction contained 5 bases not matched to a gene. CDR1 and CDR2 (germline): SQVTM, ANQGSEA. The CDR3 has 15 amino acids. Here the CDR3 DNA reads TGCAGCGTTGAAGGGACAGGGGGCGGAGGTGAAAAACTGTTTTTT. It codes for CSVEGTGGGGEKLFF.